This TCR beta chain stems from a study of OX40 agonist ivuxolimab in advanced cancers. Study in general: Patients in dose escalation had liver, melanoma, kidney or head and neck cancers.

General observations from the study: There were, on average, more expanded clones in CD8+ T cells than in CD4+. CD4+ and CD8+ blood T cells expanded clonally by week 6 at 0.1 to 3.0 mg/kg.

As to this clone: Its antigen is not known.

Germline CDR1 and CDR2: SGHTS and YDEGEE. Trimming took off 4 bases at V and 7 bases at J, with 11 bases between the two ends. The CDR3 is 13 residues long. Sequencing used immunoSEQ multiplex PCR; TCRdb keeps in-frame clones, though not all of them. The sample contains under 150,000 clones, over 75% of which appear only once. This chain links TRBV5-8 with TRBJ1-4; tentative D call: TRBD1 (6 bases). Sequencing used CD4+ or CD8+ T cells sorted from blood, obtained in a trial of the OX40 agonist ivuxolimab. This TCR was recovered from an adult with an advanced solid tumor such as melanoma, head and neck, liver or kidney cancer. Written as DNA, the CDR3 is TGTGCCAGCAGCAGGGGGAGAGGTGAAAAACTGTTTTTT. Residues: CASSRGRGEKLFF.